Each of the 14 T cell receptor beta chains below was sequenced from the same sample in a study of CD8 T cells in ankylosing spondylitis. TCRdb reprocessed the 5' RACE reads with MiXCR, giving one entry per CDR3 protein. The sample comprises some 200,000 distinct CDR3 sequences, 9.5% to 15% of which are singletons, and approximately 15% rests with the top ten. Source material: blood, either unsorted or a sorted T cell fraction (not recorded which). The source is a male donor with ankylosing spondylitis or in good health (not recorded which).

Many counts were recorded for this clonotype. This chain links TRBV2 with TRBJ1-2; 12 bases line up with TRBD1. CDR3 length: 15 amino acids. Per the germline V gene, CDR1 is SNHLY and CDR2 is FYNNEI. V was clipped by 3 bases and J by 7 bases; unmatched bases: 6. The CDR3 region is CASSEGQGALVGYTF. CDR3 nucleotides: TGTGCCAGCAGTGAGGGACAGGGGGCGTTGGTTGGCTACACCTTC. The complete variable domain, with remaining parts taken from reference TRBV2 and TRBJ1-2, reads EPEVTQTPSHQVTQMGQEVILRCVPISNHLYFYWYRQILGQKVEFLVSFYNNEISEKSEIFDDQFSVERPDGSNFTLKIRSTKLEDSAMYFCASSEGQGALVGYTFGSGTRLTVV.

This chain uses TRBV12-3 or TRBV12-4 with TRBJ2-3; D not certain. The ends were cut back, 0 bases at V and 8 bases at J, with 3 bases in the middle. The CDR3 runs to 11 residues. This chain's CDR3 is CASSLASTQYF. In DNA form, the CDR3 reads TGTGCCAGCAGTTTAGCGTCTACGCAGTATTTT.

The V and J genes are TRBV12-3 or TRBV12-4 and TRBJ2-2; D remains unclear. The V and J ends lost 5 bases and 5 bases respectively, with 12 bases between them. The CDR3 is made up of 14 amino acids. CDR3 sequence (DNA): TGTGCCAGCAGTCCGCCTGGATGGACCGGGGAGCTGTTTTTT. This translates into CASSPPGWTGELFF.

The chain recombines TRBV3-1 with TRBJ2-7; D is ambiguous. The CDR3 loop spans 13 amino acids. The V gene lost 0 bases and the J gene lost 6 bases, with 9 bases spanning the gap. CDR1 is LGHDT, CDR2 YNNKEL, per germline (reference sequence). DNA of the CDR3: TGTGCCAGCAGCCAAGATAAGCCAGGCGAGCAGTACTTC. It encodes CASSQDKPGEQYF.

The chain has TRBV15 and TRBJ2-5; no definite D call. Germline V gene sequence: CDR1 LNHNV, CDR2 YYDKDF (reference sequence). The length of the CDR3 is 11 residues. Trimming removed 5 bases from V and 5 bases from J, with 6 bases in between. CDR3 nucleotides: TGTGCCACCAGCCTCCGGGAGACCCAGTACTTC. Translation gives CATSLRETQYF.

This clonotype was detected ten times or more. The rearrangement joins TRBV20-1 to TRBJ1-6; the match to TRBD1 covers 7 bases. V lost 1 base and J lost 10; bases outside the gene matches: 4. CDR3 length equals 13 residues. The germline CDR1 and CDR2 sequences are DFQATT and SNEGSKA (reference sequence). CDR3 amino acids: CSARVGDSSPLHF. For the CDR3, the DNA is TGCAGTGCTAGAGTTGGGGACAGCTCACCCCTCCACTTT.

V gene TRBV5-1 combines with J gene TRBJ2-7; 12 bases are a match to TRBD2. The germline V gene encodes CDR1 SGHRS and CDR2 YFSETQ. This CDR3 comprises 15 residues. J lost 2 bases, V lost 4 bases, and 4 bases had no gene match. The CDR3 loop is CASSVTSGGPYEQYF. As DNA, the CDR3 is TGCGCCAGCAGCGTTACTAGCGGGGGGCCCTACGAGCAGTACTTC.

This clonotype occurred a few times. The chain joins TRBV12-3 or TRBV12-4 to TRBJ2-5, with no clear D. CDR3 length: 13 residues. The V end was cut by 3 bases, the J end by 3 bases, with 8 bases between. CDR3 region: CASSLLAKETQYF. DNA of the CDR3: TGTGCCAGCAGTTTGTTGGCGAAAGAGACCCAGTACTTC.

This clonotype was seen only a few times. The chain combines TRBV27 with TRBJ2-5; maybe TRBD1 (6 bases). CDR3 length: 15 amino acids. The germline V gene has CDR1 MNHEY and CDR2 SMNVEV (reference sequence). V lost 4 bases to trimming and J lost 6 bases, with 18 bases between them. The CDR3 coding sequence is TGTGCCAGCAGTTCCCCTCTTAAGGGGGTACAGACCCAGTACTTC. The encoded protein is CASSSPLKGVQTQYF.

V usage is TRBV11-2 and J usage is TRBJ1-6, with TRBD1 identical over 8 bases. In germline, CDR1 is SGHAT, CDR2 FQNNGV. The CDR3 has 19 amino acids. V was pared by 4 bases and J by 0 bases, with 11 bases of the junction left unmatched. The CDR3 loop is CASSSKQDRESSYNSPLHF. CDR3 in DNA: TGTGCCAGCAGCTCGAAACAGGACAGGGAGAGCTCCTATAATTCACCCCTCCACTTT.

This clonotype was picked up a small number of times. This chain joins TRBV20-1 and TRBJ2-7; D remains unclear. CDR1 and CDR2 (germline): DFQATT, SNEGSKA (reference sequence). V dropped 0 bases and J dropped 7 bases, with 13 bases sitting between them. CDR3 length: 13 amino acids. DNA of the CDR3: TGCAGTGCTAGAGATCGGAGCAGCAAAGAGCAGTACTTC. Translating it yields CSARDRSSKEQYF.

There are a few counts of this clonotype. The V call is TRBV7-9, the J call TRBJ2-3; TRBD1 matches at 9 bases. CDR1 and CDR2 from the germline V gene are SEHNR and FQNEAQ (reference sequence). The J segment lost 0 bases and the V segment lost 5 bases, leaving 6 bases of the junction unmatched. The CDR3 spans 16 residues. The CDR3 DNA follows: TGTGCCAGCAGCCCCCCCGGGACAGGGAGCACAGATACGCAGTATTTT. This gives the protein CASSPPGTGSTDTQYF.

The chain links TRBV2 to TRBJ2-7; D is ambiguous. Looked up from germline, CDR1 is SNHLY and CDR2 is FYNNEI. V lost 7 bases, J lost 3 bases, and 10 bases lay in between. This CDR3 comprises 12 residues. CDR3 nucleotides: TGTGCCAGCATGGTAGGGTTCTACGAGCAGTACTTC. Protein sequence: CASMVGFYEQYF.

V is TRBV6-1 and J is TRBJ1-5; D is unclear. There are 12 residues in the CDR3. Deletions cut 8 bases from V and 9 bases from J, with 14 bases between. The germline V gene has CDR1 MNHNS and CDR2 SASEGT. CDR3: CASRNVPWPQHF. CDR3 coding DNA: TGTGCCAGCCGCAATGTCCCTTGGCCCCAGCATTTT.